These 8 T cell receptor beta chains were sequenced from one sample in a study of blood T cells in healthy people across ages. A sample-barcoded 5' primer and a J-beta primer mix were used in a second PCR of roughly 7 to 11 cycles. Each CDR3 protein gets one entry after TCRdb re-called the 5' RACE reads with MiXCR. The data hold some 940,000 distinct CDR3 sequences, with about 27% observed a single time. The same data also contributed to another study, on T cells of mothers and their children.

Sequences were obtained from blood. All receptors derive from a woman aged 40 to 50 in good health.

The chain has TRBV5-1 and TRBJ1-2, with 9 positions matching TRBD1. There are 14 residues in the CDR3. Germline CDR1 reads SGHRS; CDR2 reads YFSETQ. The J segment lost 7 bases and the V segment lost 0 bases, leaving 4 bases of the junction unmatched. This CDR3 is CASSLEQGARGYTF. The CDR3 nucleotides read TGCGCCAGCAGCTTGGAACAGGGGGCACGTGGCTACACCTTC.

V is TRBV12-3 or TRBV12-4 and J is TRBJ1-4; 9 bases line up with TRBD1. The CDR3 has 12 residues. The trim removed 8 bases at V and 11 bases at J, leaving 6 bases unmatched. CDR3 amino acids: CASGTTGGKLFF. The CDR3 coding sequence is TGTGCCAGCGGTACTACAGGGGGCAAACTGTTTTTT.

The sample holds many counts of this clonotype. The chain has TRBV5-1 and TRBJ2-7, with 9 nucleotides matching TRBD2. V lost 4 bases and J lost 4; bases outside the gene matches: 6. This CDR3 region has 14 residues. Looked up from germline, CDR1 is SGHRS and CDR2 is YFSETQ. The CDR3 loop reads CASSQGLAGYEQYF. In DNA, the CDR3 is TGCGCCAGCAGCCAGGGACTAGCCGGATACGAGCAGTACTTC.

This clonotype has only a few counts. CDR3 nucleotides: TGTGCCAGCAGCTTCTCCAGGGGGAACACTGAAGCTTTCTTT. Residues: CASSFSRGNTEAFF. This chain uses TRBV5-5 with TRBJ1-1; weak D call: TRBD1 (6 bases). Per the germline V gene, CDR1 is SGHKS and CDR2 is YYEKEE (reference sequence). The ends were cut back, 2 bases at V and 1 base at J, with 9 bases in the middle. CDR3 length equals 14 residues.

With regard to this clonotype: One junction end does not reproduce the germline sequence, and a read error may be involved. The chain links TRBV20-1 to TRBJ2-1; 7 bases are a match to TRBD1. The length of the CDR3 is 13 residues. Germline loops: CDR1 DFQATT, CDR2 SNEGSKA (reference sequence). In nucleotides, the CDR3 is TGCAGTGTTAGGGGGCTCTCCTACAATGGGCAGTTCTTC. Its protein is CSVRGLSYNGQFF.

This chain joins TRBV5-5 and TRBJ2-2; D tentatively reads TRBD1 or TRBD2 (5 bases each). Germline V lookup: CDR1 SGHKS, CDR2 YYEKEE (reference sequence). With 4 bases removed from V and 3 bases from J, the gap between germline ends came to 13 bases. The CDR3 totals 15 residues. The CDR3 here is CASSLGAVDTGELFF. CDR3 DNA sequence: TGTGCCAGCAGCCTCGGGGCAGTCGACACCGGGGAGCTGTTTTTT.

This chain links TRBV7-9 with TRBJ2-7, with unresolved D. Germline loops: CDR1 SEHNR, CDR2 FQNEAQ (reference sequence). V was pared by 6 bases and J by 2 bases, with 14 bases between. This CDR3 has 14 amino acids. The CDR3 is CASRPDAYPYEQYF. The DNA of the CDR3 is TGTGCCAGCAGACCGGACGCCTACCCCTACGAGCAGTACTTC.

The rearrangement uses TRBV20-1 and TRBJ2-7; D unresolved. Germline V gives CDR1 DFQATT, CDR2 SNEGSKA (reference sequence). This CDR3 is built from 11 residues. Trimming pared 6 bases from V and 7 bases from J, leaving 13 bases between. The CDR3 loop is CSARSVGEQYF. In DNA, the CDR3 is TGCAGTGCCCGTAGTGTAGGGGAGCAGTACTTC.